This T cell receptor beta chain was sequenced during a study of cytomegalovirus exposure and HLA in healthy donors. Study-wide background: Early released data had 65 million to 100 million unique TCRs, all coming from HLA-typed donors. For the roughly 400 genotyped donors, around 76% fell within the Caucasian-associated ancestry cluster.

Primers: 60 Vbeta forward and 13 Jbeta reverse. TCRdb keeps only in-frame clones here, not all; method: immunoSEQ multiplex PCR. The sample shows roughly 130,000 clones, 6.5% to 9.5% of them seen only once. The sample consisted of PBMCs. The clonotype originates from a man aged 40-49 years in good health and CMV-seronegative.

The CDR3 sequence is CASSLAEGWGEKLFF. The CDR3 DNA reads as TGTGCCAGCAGCTTAGCGGAGGGATGGGGTGAAAAACTGTTTTTT. This chain joins TRBV7-6 and TRBJ1-4; no firm D call. The germline gives CDR1 SGHVS, CDR2 FNYEAQ. The V and J ends lost 0 bases and 7 bases respectively, with 12 bases between them. The CDR3 is 15 residues long.